This T cell receptor (beta chain) was retrieved from a study of long-term antiretroviral therapy in people with HIV. Prior to DNA extraction, the samples held about 1-10 million cryopreserved PBMC. With respect to this clone: Its matching antigen is unknown.

immunoSEQ v3.0 was run at survey level. Clones were sequenced by immunoSEQ multiplex PCR, and TCRdb holds only the in-frame ones, with some missing. The data show tens of thousands of clones, about 85% seen once. Notes on the study in general: Pre-ART-expanded clones dominated the repertoire at all time points. HIV repertoire CDR3 lengths ranged less widely than those of controls. Relative to transplant donor controls, diversity remained lower despite increasing after ART.

The origin of this receptor is a man aged 45-65 years with HIV. The material sequenced was unsorted PBMCs, taken around 5 years before starting antiretroviral therapy.

The CDR3: CASSYSTSDQPQHF. In DNA, the CDR3 is TGTGCCAGCAGTTACTCGACCAGTGATCAGCCCCAGCATTTT. The chain recombines TRBV6-5 with TRBJ1-5, with D uncertain. The V and J ends lost 0 bases and 5 bases respectively, with 8 bases between them. The CDR3 contains 14 residues. Germline V CDR1 and CDR2: MNHEY, SVGAGI.